These 21 T cell receptor beta chains were all obtained from the same sample, sequenced in a study of blood T cell repertoires in COVID-19. The method was immunoSEQ multiplex PCR; TCRdb's version includes in-frame clones alone and lacks a portion of them. The sample contains about 210,000 clones, around four fifths of which appear only once. What was sequenced was peripheral blood. Source of these receptors: an elderly woman with COVID-19, enrolled during active disease.

This chain joins TRBV5-6 and TRBJ1-2; TRBD1 agrees at 9 bases. Germline-derived CDR1 and CDR2 are SGHDT and YYEEEE. J gave up 5 bases and V 2 bases, and 7 bases lay outside the gene matches. There are 15 residues in the CDR3. The CDR3: CASSFRDRVGYGYTF. In DNA form, the CDR3 reads TGTGCCAGCAGCTTCCGGGACAGGGTTGGTTATGGCTACACCTTC. The full variable domain, rest sourced from reference TRBV5-6 and TRBJ1-2, is DAGVTQSPTHLIKTRGQQVTLRCSPKSGHDTVSWYQQALGQGPQFIFQYYEEEERQRGNFPDRFSGHQFPNYSSELNVNALLLGDSALYLCASSFRDRVGYGYTFGSGTRLTVV.

This chain links TRBV19 with TRBJ2-1, with TRBD1 as a possible D gene (6 bases). CDR3 length: 16 residues. Germline V lookup: CDR1 LNHDA, CDR2 SQIVND (reference sequence). Between the trimmed V and J ends, which lost 5 bases and 6 bases, there was a span of 20 bases. The CDR3 nucleotides read TGTGCCAGTAGTGTACAGGGCCAGGGTTCAGGCAATGAGCAGTTCTTC. Translated, it gives CASSVQGQGSGNEQFF.

The chain combines TRBV12-3 or TRBV12-4 with TRBJ1-2; 7 nucleotides align to TRBD1. The CDR3 consists of 12 residues. The J segment lost 8 bases and the V segment lost 0 bases, leaving 0 bases of the junction unmatched. The CDR3 here is CASSLAGGGYTF. CDR3 nucleotides: TGTGCCAGCAGTTTAGCAGGGGGCGGCTACACCTTC.

This sequence joins TRBV5-4 and TRBJ1-2; D is possibly TRBD1 (6 bases). Germline V CDR1 and CDR2: SGHNT, YYREEE (reference sequence). The CDR3 runs 18 residues. The CDR3 sequence: CLIGGGGLQGGRVRGYTF. In DNA form, the CDR3 reads TGTTTAATTGGCGGCGGGGGGTTACAGGGAGGTCGCGTTCGTGGCTACACCTTC.

The chain couples TRBV19 to TRBJ2-7; 9 nucleotides align to TRBD1. Germline lookup yields CDR1 LNHDA and CDR2 SQIVND (reference sequence). V lost 5 bases to trimming and J lost 5 bases; unmatched junction nucleotides: 16. This CDR3 contains 17 residues. CDR3 nucleotides: TGTGCCAGTAGTCCAACCACACCTGGGACAGGGCCCCACGAGCAGTACGTC. Protein sequence: CASSPTTPGTGPHEQYV.

V gene TRBV27 combines with J gene TRBJ2-3; TRBD1 agrees at 7 bases. Unmatched junction bases numbered 8, after V lost 8 bases and J lost 6 bases. CDR1 is MNHEY and CDR2 is SMNVEV in the germline V gene (reference sequence). CDR3 size: 13 residues. CDR3 protein: CASPGTDRDTQYF. Here the CDR3 DNA reads TGTGCCAGCCCCGGGACGGACAGGGATACGCAGTATTTT.

This chain connects TRBV28 to TRBJ1-4, with 8 positions matching TRBD1. CDR1 MDHEN and CDR2 SYDVKM come from the germline V gene. J gave up 8 bases and V 2 bases, and 7 bases lay outside the gene matches. The CDR3 length is 15 residues. The CDR3 region is CASSLAGGEEEKLFF. Written as DNA, the CDR3 is TGTGCCAGCAGTTTAGCAGGGGGCGAGGAGGAAAAACTGTTTTTT.

The chain links TRBV7-2 to TRBJ2-1; 8 nucleotides match TRBD2. Trimming at V came to 3 bases and at J to 7 bases, leaving 11 bases not matched to a gene. CDR3 length: 16 amino acids. CDR1 and CDR2 (germline): SGHTA, FQGNSA. The CDR3: CASSLPVDGGANEQFF. The CDR3 DNA follows: TGTGCCAGCAGCTTGCCCGTAGACGGGGGGGCAAATGAGCAGTTCTTC.

Notes on this clone: An end of the junction does not agree with germline; a read error may underlie this. The sample contains more than one DNA sequence encoding this CDR3. This rearrangement joins TRBV27 to TRBJ1-6, with D possibly being TRBD1 (6 bases). This CDR3 has 17 amino acids. In germline, CDR1 is MNHEY, CDR2 SMNVEV (reference sequence). The CDR3 spells CASSLYRAVSLNSPLHF. The CDR3 DNA sequence: TGCGCCAGCAGTCTGTACAGGGCGGTCAGTCTTAATTCACCCCTCCACTTT.

The table lists this clone with a few counts. This chain uses TRBV7-2 with TRBJ2-2, with 7 bases that match TRBD1. V trimming: 6 bases; J trimming: 5 bases; junction bases outside the gene matches: 6. This CDR3 comprises 14 residues. Germline values: CDR1 SGHTA, CDR2 FQGNSA. CDR3 amino acids: CASSNRGHTGELFF. Here the CDR3 DNA reads TGTGCCAGCAGTAACAGGGGCCATACCGGGGAGCTGTTTTTT.

In this sample, this clone turned up once. The V call is TRBV28, the J call TRBJ2-1; TRBD2 matches at 10 bases. V dropped 9 bases and J dropped 7; count of bases not matched to a gene: 6. The CDR3 extends over 13 amino acids. From germline, CDR1 is MDHEN and CDR2 SYDVKM. CDR3 loop: CASGLAVVNEQFF. CDR3 nucleotide sequence: TGTGCCAGTGGACTAGCGGTGGTGAATGAGCAGTTCTTC.

The V and J genes are TRBV6-6 and TRBJ2-5; no clear D. This CDR3 is 14 amino acids long. Germline-derived CDR1 and CDR2 are MNHNY and SVGAGI (reference sequence). V lost 4 bases and J lost 1, with 10 bases in between. Written as DNA, the CDR3 is TGTGCCAGCAGTTTTATACAGAGCCAAGAGACCCAGTACTTC. Its translation is CASSFIQSQETQYF.

V and J are TRBV6-5 and TRBJ1-5; D may be TRBD1 (5 bases). The CDR3 is 15 residues long. V lost 2 bases to trimming and J lost 2 bases, with 10 bases between them. CDR1 MNHEY and CDR2 SVGAGI come from the germline V gene. CDR3 in amino acids: CASSYRSGRNQPQHF. The CDR3 DNA reads TGTGCCAGCAGTTACAGGTCAGGGCGCAATCAGCCCCAGCATTTT.

This clone was seen a handful of times. V and J are TRBV25-1 and TRBJ1-5; D is perhaps TRBD1 (6 bases). With 2 bases removed from V and 5 bases from J, the gap between germline ends came to 10 bases. The CDR3 runs to 14 residues. The germline CDR1 and CDR2 sequences are MGHDK and SYGVNS. The CDR3 DNA reads as TGTGCCAGCAGTGAACAGGGGTACCATCAGCCCCAGCATTTT. Protein: CASSEQGYHQPQHF.

V and J are TRBV4-3 and TRBJ2-1; a weak D match, TRBD1 (6 bases). Between the trimmed V and J ends, which lost 8 bases and 0 bases, there was a span of 14 bases. Germline values: CDR1 LGHNA, CDR2 YSLEER. This CDR3 is 15 amino acids long. The CDR3 loop is CASAKDRGSYNEQFF. DNA of the CDR3: TGCGCCAGCGCAAAGGACAGAGGCTCCTACAATGAGCAGTTCTTC.

This chain links TRBV7-8 with TRBJ1-1, with D possibly matching TRBD1 (6 bases). The V end lost 2 bases, the J end lost 4 bases, and 11 bases lay between the germline ends. Germline V gives CDR1 SGHVS, CDR2 FQNEAQ. This CDR3 spans 14 amino acids. In DNA, the CDR3 is TGTGCCAGCAGCTTATGGGGGCTGGGCACTGAAGCTTTCTTT. Translation gives CASSLWGLGTEAFF.

The chain uses TRBV7-8 and TRBJ1-3, with D perhaps TRBD1 (5 bases). This CDR3 is 14 amino acids long. Germline lookup yields CDR1 SGHVS and CDR2 FQNEAQ. V dropped 5 bases and J dropped 0 bases, with 8 bases sitting between them. CDR3: CASSRGLSGNTIYF. The CDR3 bases are TGTGCCAGCAGCCGGGGCCTCTCTGGAAACACCATATATTTT. The whole variable domain, filled in from reference TRBV7-8 and TRBJ1-3, reads GAGVSQSPRYKVAKRGQDVALRCDPISGHVSLFWYQQALGQGPEFLTYFQNEAQLDKSGLPSDRFFAERPEGSVSTLKIQRTQQEDSAVYLCASSRGLSGNTIYFGEGSWLTVV.

The V and J genes are TRBV2 and TRBJ1-3, with 9 bases that match TRBD1. The CDR3 spans 15 residues. V dropped 6 bases and J dropped 2; count of bases not matched to a gene: 5. Looked up from germline, CDR1 is SNHLY and CDR2 is FYNNEI. The CDR3 coding sequence is TGTGCCAGCAGCGACAGGGGGTTGGCTGGAAACACCATATATTTT. Translated, it gives CASSDRGLAGNTIYF.

The chain has TRBV5-1 and TRBJ2-7; TRBD1 matches 9 bases. From germline, CDR1 is SGHRS and CDR2 YFSETQ. The length of the CDR3 is 15 residues. V trimming: 0 bases; J trimming: 3 bases; junction bases outside the gene matches: 4. DNA for the CDR3: TGCGCCAGCAGCTTGGTCGGACAGGGGATCTACGAGCAGTACTTC. The encoded protein is CASSLVGQGIYEQYF.

In nucleotides, the CDR3 is TGTGCCAGCAGTTTACGCGGCTACAATCAGCCCCAGCATTTT. This codes for CASSLRGYNQPQHF. The rearrangement links TRBV28 to TRBJ1-5; no firm D call. The V gene lost 2 bases and the J gene lost 3 bases, with 8 bases spanning the gap. CDR3 size: 14 residues. Germline CDR1 reads MDHEN; CDR2 reads SYDVKM.

The CDR3 nucleotides are TGCAGCGTTGAAACACAGGGGGCTGGGGCCAACGTCCTGACTTTC. Translating it yields CSVETQGAGANVLTF. The rearrangement uses TRBV29-1 and TRBJ2-6, with 8 bases aligning to TRBD1. V gave up 2 bases and J gave up 2 bases; unmatched junction bases: 2. Germline V gives CDR1 SQVTM, CDR2 ANQGSEA. The CDR3 spans 15 residues.